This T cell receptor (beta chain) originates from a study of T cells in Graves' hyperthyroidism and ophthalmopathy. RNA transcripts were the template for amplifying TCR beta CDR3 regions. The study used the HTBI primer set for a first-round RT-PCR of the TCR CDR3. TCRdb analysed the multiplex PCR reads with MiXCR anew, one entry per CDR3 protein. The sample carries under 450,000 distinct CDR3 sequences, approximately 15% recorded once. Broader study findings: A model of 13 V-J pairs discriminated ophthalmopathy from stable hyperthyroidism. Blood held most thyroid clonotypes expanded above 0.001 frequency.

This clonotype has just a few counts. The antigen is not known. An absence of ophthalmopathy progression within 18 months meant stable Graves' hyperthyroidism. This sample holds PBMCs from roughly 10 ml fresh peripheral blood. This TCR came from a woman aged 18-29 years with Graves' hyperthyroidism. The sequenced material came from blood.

This CDR3 is CASSLLGFELFF. The CDR3 DNA is TGTGCCAGCAGCCTCTTAGGGTTTGAACTGTTTTTT. The V and J genes are TRBV7-9 and TRBJ1-4; no definite D call. Germline CDR1 and CDR2: SEHNR and FQNEAQ (reference sequence). This CDR3 has 12 amino acids. Trimming cost V 5 bases and J 12 bases, with 13 bases left between them.